This TCR beta chain was profiled in a study of identical twins. TCRdb reanalysed the 5' RACE reads using MiXCR and keeps one entry per CDR3 protein. The data hold about 530,000 distinct CDR3 sequences, with around 22% observed a single time. The germline V and J ends were trimmed by 6 bases and 6 bases, with 9 bases remaining between them. CDR3 size: 12 residues. Looked up from germline, CDR1 is ENHRY and CDR2 is SYGVKD. Healthy Caucasians were all of the donors. The same specimen was also included in a second study, on yellow fever vaccine responses in identical twins.

The TCR was taken from a woman younger than 35 in good health. The sequencing sample was made of CD4+ T cells sorted from blood. The rearrangement uses TRBV10-3 and TRBJ2-1; D is unresolved. The CDR3: CAISTLVNEQFF. As DNA, the CDR3 is TGTGCCATCAGCACCCTAGTCAATGAGCAGTTCTTC.